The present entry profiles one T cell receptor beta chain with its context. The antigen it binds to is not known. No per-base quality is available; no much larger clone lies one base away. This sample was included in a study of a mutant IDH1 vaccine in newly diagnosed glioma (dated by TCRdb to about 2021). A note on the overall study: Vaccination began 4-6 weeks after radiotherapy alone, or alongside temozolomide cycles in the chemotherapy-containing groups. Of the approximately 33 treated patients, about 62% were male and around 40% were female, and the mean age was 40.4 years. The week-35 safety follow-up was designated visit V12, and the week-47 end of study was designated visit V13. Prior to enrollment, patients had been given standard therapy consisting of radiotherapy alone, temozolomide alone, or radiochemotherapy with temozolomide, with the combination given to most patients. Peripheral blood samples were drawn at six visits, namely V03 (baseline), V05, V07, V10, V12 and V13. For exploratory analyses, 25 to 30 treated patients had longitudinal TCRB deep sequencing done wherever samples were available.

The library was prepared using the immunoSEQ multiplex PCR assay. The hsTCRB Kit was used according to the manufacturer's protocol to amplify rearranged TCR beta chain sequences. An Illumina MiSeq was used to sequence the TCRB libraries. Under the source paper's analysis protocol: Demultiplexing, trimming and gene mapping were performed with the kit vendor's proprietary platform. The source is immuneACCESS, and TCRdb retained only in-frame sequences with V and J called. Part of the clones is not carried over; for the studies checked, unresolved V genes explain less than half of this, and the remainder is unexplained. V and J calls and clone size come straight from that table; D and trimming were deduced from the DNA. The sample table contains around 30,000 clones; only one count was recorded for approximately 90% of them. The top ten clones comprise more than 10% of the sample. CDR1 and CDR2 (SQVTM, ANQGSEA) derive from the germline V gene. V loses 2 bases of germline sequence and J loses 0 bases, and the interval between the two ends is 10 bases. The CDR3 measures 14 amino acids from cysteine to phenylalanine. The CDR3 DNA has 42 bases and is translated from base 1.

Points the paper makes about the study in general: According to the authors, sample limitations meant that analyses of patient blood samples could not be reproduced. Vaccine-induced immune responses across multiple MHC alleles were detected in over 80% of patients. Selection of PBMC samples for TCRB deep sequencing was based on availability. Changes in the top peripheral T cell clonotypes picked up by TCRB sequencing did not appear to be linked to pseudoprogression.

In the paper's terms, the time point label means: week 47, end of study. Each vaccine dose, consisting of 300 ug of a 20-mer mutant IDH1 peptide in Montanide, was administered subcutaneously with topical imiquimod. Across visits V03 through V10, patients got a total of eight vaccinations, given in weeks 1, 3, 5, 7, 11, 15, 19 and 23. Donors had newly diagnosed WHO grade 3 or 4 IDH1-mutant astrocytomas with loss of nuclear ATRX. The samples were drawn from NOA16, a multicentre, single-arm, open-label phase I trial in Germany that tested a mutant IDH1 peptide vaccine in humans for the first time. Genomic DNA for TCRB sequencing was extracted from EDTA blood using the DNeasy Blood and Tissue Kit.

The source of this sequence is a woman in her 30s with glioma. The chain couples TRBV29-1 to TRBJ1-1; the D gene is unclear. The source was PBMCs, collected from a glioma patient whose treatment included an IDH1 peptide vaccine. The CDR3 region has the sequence CSVENQSVNTEAFF. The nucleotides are TGCAGCGTTGAAAACCAGTCCGTGAACACTGAAGCTTTCTTT.